This T cell receptor beta chain comes out of a study of vaccination effects on CD4 cells after COVID-19. Study findings and constraints: Both infection-induced and vaccine-induced clones contracted markedly at late post-vaccination timepoints.

Prior to sequencing, the ViraFEST assay stimulated PBMC with viral peptide pools, which expanded the antigen-specific CD4+ T cells. A roughly ten-day culture period preceded the isolation of CD4+ T cells. Each participant was given two doses of one vaccine (BNT162b2 or mRNA-1273). Each vaccine recipient was nucleocapsid antibody negative and had no prior SARS-CoV-2 infection. Each well held 1.5 million to 2 million PBMC cultured with around 10 ug/ml peptides and 8.5 to 10 IU/ml IL-2. A half-volume exchange with IL-2 medium occurred on days 3 and 7. Sequenced by immunoSEQ multiplex PCR; TCRdb stores in-frame clones only, minus some. The sample lists approximately 25,000 clones, about 83% seen once, with more than 1.4% in the top ten. Germline assignment: CDR1 MGHRA and CDR2 YSYEKL. The length of the CDR3 is 17 residues. With 0 bases removed from V and 5 bases from J, the gap between germline ends came to 17 bases.

There are a few counts of this clone. Its cognate antigen is unknown. The sequencing here drew on CD4+ T cells from PBMCs cultured with HCoV-NL63 spike peptides, taken after COVID-19 vaccination. The TCR originated in a human donor who received a COVID-19 vaccine. Some clones in this sample may be carry-over from other donors' samples. V gene TRBV4-1 combines with J gene TRBJ2-1; a weak D match, TRBD2 (7 bases). The CDR3 bases are TGCGCCAGCAGCCAAGAAGCGGGACCAGGGGCCCACAATGAGCAGTTCTTC. It encodes CASSQEAGPGAHNEQFF.